This T cell receptor (beta chain) was retrieved from a study of blood T cell repertoires in COVID-19. Study summary: Collection of acute and convalescent COVID-19 samples took place in the United States, Italy and Spain.

The assay was immunoSEQ multiplex PCR, and TCRdb's table has in-frame clones only and misses some. Of around 160,000 clones listed, around 81% were seen once; the top ten hold roughly 8%. V was trimmed by 4 bases and J by 7 bases, leaving 18 bases between them. The CDR3 spans 16 residues. Germline V gives CDR1 SGHDT, CDR2 YYEEEE. The TCR comes from a human donor with acute or convalescent COVID-19. The donor label of this sample is uncertain. J is TRBJ1-6 and V is TRBV5-6; D ambiguous. The source material was peripheral blood. CDR3 amino acids: CASSRTPGLYNSPLHF. The DNA of the CDR3 is TGTGCCAGCAGCCGAACTCCGGGTCTATACAATTCACCCCTCCACTTT.